Below are 5 T cell receptor beta chains sequenced from a single sample in a study of cytomegalovirus exposure and HLA in healthy donors. Data came from immunoSEQ multiplex PCR; TCRdb stores just in-frame clones and leaves some out. The sample gives roughly 140,000 clones, about nine tenths of which show up once; about 0.7% is in the top ten. Sequencing used PBMCs. The receptors come from a man aged 18 to 30 in good health and CMV-seronegative.

This chain uses TRBV18 with TRBJ2-2; D is unresolved. V gave up 0 bases and J gave up 0 bases, with 8 bases separating them. This CDR3 spans 16 amino acids. Germline CDR1 KGHSH, CDR2 LQKENI. CDR3 DNA sequence: TGTGCCAGCTCACCACCGCTCTACTCGAACACCGGGGAGCTGTTTTTT. Translated: CASSPPLYSNTGELFF. Using reference TRBV18 and TRBJ2-2 for the parts outside the CDR3, the full variable domain is NAGVMQNPRHLVRRRGQEARLRCSPMKGHSHVYWYRQLPEEGLKFMVYLQKENIIDESGMPKERFSAEFPKEGPSILRIQQVVRGDSAAYFCASSPPLYSNTGELFFGEGSRLTVL.

The rearrangement uses TRBV5-5 and TRBJ2-7; TRBD2 is a possible D gene (5 bases). Germline loops: CDR1 SGHKS, CDR2 YYEKEE (reference sequence). The CDR3 sequence is 15 residues long. Trimming took 2 bases from V and 1 from J, leaving 13 bases between them. The CDR3 coding sequence is TGTGCCAGCAGCTTCCTTTTCGGGGAGTCCTACGAGCAGTACTTC. This codes for CASSFLFGESYEQYF.

The DNA for the CDR3 is TGCAGCGTCGGACAGGGGCAAATTTCGGGCACTGAAGCTTTCTTT. Amino acids: CSVGQGQISGTEAFF. The chain is built from TRBV29-1 and TRBJ1-1, with 9 bases fitting TRBD1. The CDR3 spans 15 residues. Germline CDR1 SQVTM, CDR2 ANQGSEA. Unmatched junction bases numbered 12, after V lost 6 bases and J lost 4 bases.

The V call is TRBV6-5, the J call TRBJ2-1; TRBD2 matches 8 bases. Germline-derived CDR1 and CDR2 are MNHEY and SVGAGI. The CDR3 is 15 amino acids. Trimming took 5 bases from V and 9 from J; bases not matched to a gene: 12. The CDR3 DNA sequence: TGTGCCAGCAGTCTACTAGCGGACGCGAGGCTTGAGCAGTTCTTC. Translating it yields CASSLLADARLEQFF.

V gene TRBV7-9 combines with J gene TRBJ1-2, with 8 bases fitting TRBD1. The length of the CDR3 is 16 residues. CDR1 SEHNR and CDR2 FQNEAQ come from the germline V gene (reference sequence). V lost 0 bases to trimming and J lost 8 bases; unmatched junction nucleotides: 11. The CDR3: CASSLAGTGQSRGYTF. The CDR3 DNA reads TGTGCCAGCAGCTTAGCCGGGACAGGTCAAAGTAGGGGCTACACCTTC.